This entry lists 29 T cell receptor beta chains sequenced from one sample in a study of T-cell reconstitution after alpha-beta-depleted transplantation in children. Unique molecular identifiers were built into the TCRbeta library. MiXCR, applied by TCRdb to the PCR reads, yields one record per CDR3 protein. The sample includes over 450,000 distinct CDR3 sequences, roughly a tenth of them seen just once. This sample comprised PBMCs, obtained before TCRalphabeta/CD19-depleted stem cell transplant. These TCRs come from a child between 2 and 9 years old with inherited bone marrow failure, due to receive a stem cell transplant.

This clonotype was counted ten times or more. The chain is built from TRBV5-1 and TRBJ2-4; D possibly corresponds to TRBD2 (6 bases). The V end was cut by 5 bases, the J end by 2 bases, with 8 bases between. This CDR3 contains 13 residues. CDR1 and CDR2 (germline): SGHRS, YFSETQ. CDR3 protein: CASREGTKNIQYF. In nucleotides, the CDR3 is TGCGCCAGCAGGGAGGGAACCAAAAACATTCAGTACTTC.

This clonotype has ten or more counts. At one end the junction does not follow the germline gene, possibly because of a read error. The V call is TRBV4-3, the J call TRBJ2-7; 13 nucleotides match TRBD2. The CDR3 contains 15 residues. Germline assignment: CDR1 LGHNA and CDR2 YSLEER. The CDR3 DNA sequence: TGTGCCAGCAGCCAACTAGCGGGAGGGCCATACGAGCAGTACTTC. Protein sequence: CASSQLAGGPYEQYF.

The table lists this clonotype with many counts. A junction boundary mismatches the germline segment, possibly from a read error. The chain is built from TRBV5-1 and TRBJ2-3; weak D call: TRBD1 (6 bases). The CDR3 has 13 amino acids. Germline V CDR1 and CDR2: SGHRS, YFSETQ. CDR3 protein: CASSLEGADTQYF. The CDR3, as DNA: TGTGCCAGCAGCTTAGAGGGGGCAGATACGCAGTATTTT.

This clonotype was detected many times. The chain uses TRBV7-9 and TRBJ2-4; D remains ambiguous. The V and J ends lost 0 bases and 9 bases respectively, with 9 bases between them. This CDR3 has 13 residues. In germline, CDR1 is SEHNR, CDR2 FQNEAQ (reference sequence). In DNA, the CDR3 is TGTGCCAGCAGCTTAGCGGGAACGGTCATTCAGTACTTC. Translation gives CASSLAGTVIQYF.

At least ten counts were recorded for this clonotype. The chain combines TRBV5-1 with TRBJ2-2; tentative D call: TRBD1 (6 bases). V lost 4 bases and J lost 1, with 8 bases in between. The CDR3 is 14 amino acids. Germline CDR1 is SGHRS and CDR2 is YFSETQ. The CDR3 here is CASSRQENTGELFF. The DNA for the CDR3 is TGCGCCAGCAGCCGACAGGAGAACACCGGGGAGCTGTTTTTT.

The chain joins TRBV29-1 to TRBJ1-2; D may be TRBD1 (5 bases). V shed 4 bases and J shed 8 bases, with 11 bases lying between them. The CDR3 length is 11 residues. The V gene's germline CDR1 is SQVTM and CDR2 ANQGSEA. DNA of the CDR3: TGCAGCGTTGGGGGCCAGGGAGGCTACACCTTC. Protein sequence: CSVGGQGGYTF. Complete variable domain (other parts from reference TRBV29-1 and TRBJ1-2): SAVISQKPSRDICQRGTSLTIQCQVDSQVTMMFWYRQQPGQSLTLIATANQGSEATYESGFVIDKFPISRPNLTFSTLTVSNMSPEDSSIYLCSVGGQGGYTFGSGTRLTVV.

This clonotype came up many times. The chain has TRBV4-3 and TRBJ1-1, with D uncertain. Deletions cut 0 bases from V and 1 base from J, with 6 bases between. Germline CDR1 LGHNA, CDR2 YSLEER. The CDR3 is 14 amino acids. The CDR3, as DNA: TGCGCCAGCAGCCAAGATGACGGGAACACTGAAGCTTTCTTT. Translation gives CASSQDDGNTEAFF.

This clonotype was picked up many times. The rearrangement joins TRBV4-3 to TRBJ2-3, with a tentative D call TRBD2 (5 bases). Per the germline V gene, CDR1 is LGHNA and CDR2 is YSLEER. This CDR3 has 14 residues. The V end lost 4 bases, the J end lost 1 base, and 9 bases lay between the germline ends. CDR3: CASSPYGGTDTQYF. CDR3 bases: TGCGCCAGCAGCCCATACGGGGGCACAGATACGCAGTATTTT.

Ten or more counts support this clonotype. The chain is built from TRBV2 and TRBJ1-1; no clear D gene. CDR3 size: 18 residues. Germline V lookup: CDR1 SNHLY, CDR2 FYNNEI. The V end was cut by 0 bases, the J end by 4 bases, with 21 bases between. Here the CDR3 reads CASSEAIFEITRRTEAFF. The CDR3 DNA sequence: TGTGCCAGCAGTGAAGCGATCTTCGAGATAACGAGGCGCACTGAAGCTTTCTTT.

This clonotype was detected many times. The chain combines TRBV7-2 with TRBJ2-7, with 7 bases aligning to TRBD1. Germline trimming cut 5 bases from V and 5 bases from J; bases unmatched to any gene: 12. The CDR3 loop spans 15 amino acids. Germline V CDR1 and CDR2: SGHTA, FQGNSA. This CDR3 is CASSPLSQGSHEQYF. The CDR3 DNA follows: TGTGCCAGCAGCCCACTGTCACAGGGGTCCCACGAGCAGTACTTC.

There are many counts of this clonotype. The rearrangement joins TRBV7-2 to TRBJ2-7; no definite D call. CDR1 and CDR2 from the germline V gene are SGHTA and FQGNSA. CDR3 size: 13 residues. The germline V and J ends were trimmed by 5 bases and 7 bases, with 15 bases remaining between them. The CDR3 is CASSHHRSGEQYF. The CDR3 DNA reads as TGTGCCAGCAGCCACCATCGTTCCGGGGAGCAGTACTTC.

This clonotype showed up many times. J is TRBJ2-3 and V is TRBV12-3 or TRBV12-4; 12 nucleotides line up with TRBD2. This CDR3 is built from 16 residues. V shed 4 bases, J shed 2 bases, and the junction held 4 bases outside the gene matches. In DNA, the CDR3 is TGTGCCAGCAGTTCCGGACTAGCGGGGCCCACAGATACGCAGTATTTT. As protein: CASSSGLAGPTDTQYF.

There are a few counts of this clonotype. The chain has TRBV27 and TRBJ2-7; 7 bases map to TRBD1. The CDR3 is made up of 16 amino acids. Trimming at V came to 5 bases and at J to 1 base, leaving 11 bases not matched to a gene. Germline V gene sequence: CDR1 MNHEY, CDR2 SMNVEV (reference sequence). CDR3 protein: CASSPTSGQKSYEQYF. CDR3 nucleotides: TGTGCCAGCAGTCCCACCTCGGGACAGAAATCCTACGAGCAGTACTTC.

The V and J genes are TRBV15 and TRBJ2-5, with 7 bases matching TRBD2. After removal of 1 base from V and 5 bases from J, the junction contained 7 bases not matched to a gene. CDR3 size: 15 residues. Germline V gene data show CDR1 as LNHNV and CDR2 as YYDKDF (reference sequence). The CDR3, as DNA: TGTGCCACCAGCAGAGGGGGGGGAGGGGTCGAGACCCAGTACTTC. Protein sequence: CATSRGGGGVETQYF.

Ten or more counts support this clonotype. V usage is TRBV12-3 or TRBV12-4 and J usage is TRBJ1-2, with D perhaps matching TRBD1 (6 bases). The CDR3 consists of 12 residues. The V end was cut by 7 bases, the J end by 5 bases, with 11 bases between. The CDR3 protein is CASTEGGYGYTF. Here the CDR3 DNA reads TGTGCCAGCACAGAAGGGGGGTATGGCTACACCTTC.

Many counts were recorded for this clonotype. CDR3 sequence (DNA): TGCAGCGTTGATTCACCGAATACGCAGTATTTT. It specifies CSVDSPNTQYF. V and J are TRBV29-1 and TRBJ2-3; D is undetermined. CDR1 is SQVTM, CDR2 ANQGSEA, per germline. V was pared by 3 bases and J by 7 bases, with 8 bases between. The CDR3 runs 11 residues.

The chain employs TRBV28 and TRBJ2-7; 9 positions match TRBD2. The CDR3 consists of 17 residues. V shed 7 bases, J shed 0 bases, and the junction held 13 bases outside the gene matches. Per the germline V gene, CDR1 is MDHEN and CDR2 is SYDVKM. The CDR3 spells CASTGYIAGAHSYEQYF. The CDR3 region has the DNA TGTGCCAGCACCGGATACATAGCGGGAGCCCACTCCTACGAGCAGTACTTC.

This clonotype was seen more than once but under ten times. As DNA, the CDR3 is TGTGCCAGCAGTTTCCGAGTGGCCTACGAGCAGTACTTC. Translated, it gives CASSFRVAYEQYF. V is TRBV12-3 or TRBV12-4 and J is TRBJ2-7, with unresolved D. V was clipped by 3 bases and J by 2 bases, with 8 bases between them. The CDR3 extends over 13 amino acids.

This clonotype showed up just a few times. This chain uses TRBV6-1 with TRBJ1-2, with TRBD1 identical over 8 bases. The CDR3 has 14 residues. Losses at the gene ends were 4 bases for V and 4 bases for J; bases not matched to a gene: 5. In germline, CDR1 is MNHNS, CDR2 SASEGT. The CDR3 DNA sequence: TGTGCCAGCAGTGCTACAGGGGGAGGCTATGGCTACACCTTC. It yields the protein CASSATGGGYGYTF.

The sample holds many counts of this clonotype. The chain uses TRBV20-1 and TRBJ2-7; 8 bases fit TRBD2. Trimming cost V 3 bases and J 3 bases; bases outside gene matches: 7. CDR3 size: 14 residues. Germline CDR1 is DFQATT and CDR2 is SNEGSKA (reference sequence). CDR3: CSASPPGGFYEQYF. The CDR3 region has the DNA TGCAGTGCTAGCCCCCCGGGAGGGTTCTACGAGCAGTACTTC.

This clonotype has a count of ten or more. The chain couples TRBV7-2 to TRBJ2-2; D is possibly TRBD1 or TRBD2 (5 bases each). Germline V gene lookup returns CDR1 SGHTA and CDR2 FQGNSA. CDR3 size: 17 residues. Trimming cost V 0 bases and J 5 bases, with 16 bases left between them. DNA of the CDR3: TGTGCCAGCAGCTTAGCGCCGAGGGGAACACAGACCGGGGAGCTGTTTTTT. Translation: CASSLAPRGTQTGELFF.

This clonotype was seen only a few times. As DNA, the CDR3 is TGTGCCAGCACCCTTGGCGGGACTCTCTACAATGAGCAGTTCTTC. Translated: CASTLGGTLYNEQFF. The V gene is TRBV2, the J gene TRBJ2-1; possible D gene TRBD2, 6 bases. The germline V gene has CDR1 SNHLY and CDR2 FYNNEI. Trimming took off 7 bases at V and 3 bases at J, with 16 bases between the two ends. The CDR3 extends over 15 amino acids.

This clonotype is a singleton in its sample. The chain recombines TRBV18 with TRBJ2-1, with a tentative D call TRBD1 (5 bases). Trimming shortened V by 1 base and J by 3 bases, and 7 bases separated the two germline ends. Germline lookup yields CDR1 KGHSH and CDR2 LQKENI. CDR3 length: 14 amino acids. In DNA form, the CDR3 reads TGTGCCAGCTCACCACGACAGAACTACAATGAGCAGTTCTTC. Protein product: CASSPRQNYNEQFF.

This clonotype was counted ten times or more. This rearrangement joins TRBV20-1 to TRBJ1-1, with a possible D match to TRBD1 (5 bases). The germline V and J ends were trimmed by 3 bases and 10 bases, with 12 bases remaining between them. This CDR3 region has 11 residues. CDR1 and CDR2 from the germline V gene are DFQATT and SNEGSKA (reference sequence). CDR3 sequence: CSARWGPPAFF. The CDR3 region has the DNA TGCAGTGCTAGGTGGGGCCCTCCAGCTTTCTTT.

V usage is TRBV5-1 and J usage is TRBJ1-2, with 11 bases aligning to TRBD1. V was clipped by 5 bases and J by 3 bases; unmatched bases: 3. CDR1 is SGHRS, CDR2 YFSETQ, per germline. The CDR3 is 14 amino acids. CDR3 protein: CASRGQGADYGYTF. The CDR3 bases are TGCGCCAGCAGAGGACAGGGGGCTGACTATGGCTACACCTTC.

This chain links TRBV29-1 with TRBJ2-7; 9 bases fit TRBD1. The length of the CDR3 is 15 residues. CDR1 is SQVTM and CDR2 is ANQGSEA in the germline V gene. Trimming cost V 5 bases and J 2 bases; bases outside gene matches: 10. CDR3 sequence (DNA): TGCAGCGTTACCTCACGGGACAGGGTAACCTACGAGCAGTACTTC. Translating gives CSVTSRDRVTYEQYF.

About this clonotype: Germline is not matched at one junction end, which may reflect a read error. The chain joins TRBV2 to TRBJ1-6; possible D gene TRBD1, 5 bases. CDR1 and CDR2 from the germline V gene are SNHLY and FYNNEI. The CDR3 runs to 16 residues. This chain's CDR3 is CASSESRGSYNPPLHF. Written as DNA, the CDR3 is TGTGCCAGCAGTGAGAGTCGGGGCTCCTATAATCCACCCCTCCACTTT.

This clonotype was detected ten times or more. The V and J genes are TRBV25-1 and TRBJ1-1; no clear D. Looked up from germline, CDR1 is MGHDK and CDR2 is SYGVNS. V lost 8 bases and J 0 bases, leaving 7 bases between the germline ends. This CDR3 spans 12 amino acids. The CDR3 reads CASQTMNTEAFF. For the CDR3, the DNA is TGTGCCAGCCAAACCATGAACACTGAAGCTTTCTTT.

This rearrangement joins TRBV7-2 to TRBJ2-1, with TRBD2 matching 8 bases. Germline assignment: CDR1 SGHTA and CDR2 FQGNSA. The CDR3 has 17 residues. V dropped 0 bases and J dropped 7; count of bases not matched to a gene: 11. CDR3 residues: CASSLALAGTQWNEQFF. CDR3 DNA sequence: TGTGCCAGCAGCTTAGCGCTAGCGGGCACCCAATGGAATGAGCAGTTCTTC. The full variable domain, rest sourced from reference TRBV7-2 and TRBJ2-1, is GAGVSQSPSNKVTEKGKDVELRCDPISGHTALYWYRQSLGQGLEFLIYFQGNSAPDKSGLPSDRFSAERTGGSVSTLTIQRTQQEDSAVYLCASSLALAGTQWNEQFFGPGTRLTVL.